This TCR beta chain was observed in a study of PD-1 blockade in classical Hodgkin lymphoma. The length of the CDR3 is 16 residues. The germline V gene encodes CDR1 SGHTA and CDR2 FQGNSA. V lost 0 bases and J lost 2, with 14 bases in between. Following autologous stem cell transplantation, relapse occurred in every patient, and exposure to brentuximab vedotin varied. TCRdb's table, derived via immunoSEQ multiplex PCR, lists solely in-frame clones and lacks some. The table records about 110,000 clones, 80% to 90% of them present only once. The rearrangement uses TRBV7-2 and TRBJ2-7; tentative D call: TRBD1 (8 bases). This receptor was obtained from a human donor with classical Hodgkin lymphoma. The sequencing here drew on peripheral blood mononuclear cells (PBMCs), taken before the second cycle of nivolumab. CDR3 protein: CASSLAGGTGAYEQYF. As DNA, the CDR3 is TGTGCCAGCAGCTTAGCCGGGGGGACAGGAGCCTACGAGCAGTACTTC. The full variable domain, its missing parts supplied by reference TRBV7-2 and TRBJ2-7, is GAGVSQSPSNKVTEKGKDVELRCDPISGHTALYWYRQSLGQGLEFLIYFQGNSAPDKSGLPSDRFSAERTGGSVSTLTIQRTQQEDSAVYLCASSLAGGTGAYEQYFGPGTRLTVT.